These T cell receptor beta chains were read from a single sample in a study of brain T cells in children with intractable seizures. Assay used: immunoSEQ multiplex PCR; TCRdb lists only in-frame clones, some missing. The table lists 300,000 to 400,000 clones, 85% to 95% of them singletons, with around 5% in the top ten. The sequencing used peripheral blood, collected roughly 5 months after surgery. The receptors derive from a boy younger than two with tuberous sclerosis and intractable seizures. Each CDR3 is given with its conserved first and last residue. A D gene is named only where the DNA matches it firmly. Only part of the rows carry a size: once, few, many, or a class if the clone is expanded.

clone_size: NA
v_call: TRBV18
j_call: TRBJ2-7
d_call: NA
cdr3_aa: CASSPAGMGHRGAYEQYF
cdr3_nt: TGTGCCAGCTCACCAGCCGGAATGGGCCATCGTGGTGCCTACGAGCAGTACTTC

clone_size: NA
v_call: TRBV19
j_call: TRBJ2-1
d_call: NA
cdr3_aa: CASSTDQLSGQFF
cdr3_nt: TGTGCCAGTAGTACGGACCAATTAAGCGGGCAGTTCTTC

clone_size: NA
v_call: TRBV24-1
j_call: TRBJ2-1
d_call: TRBD2
cdr3_aa: CATSDLRRASGSLGGEQFF
cdr3_nt: TGTGCCACCAGTGATTTGAGGCGGGCTAGCGGGAGCTTAGGGGGAGAGCAGTTCTTC

clone_size: NA
v_call: TRBV7-9
j_call: TRBJ2-1
d_call: TRBD1
cdr3_aa: CASSPGQGARSEQFF
cdr3_nt: TGTGCCAGCAGCCCCGGACAGGGGGCGCGTAGTGAGCAGTTCTTC

clone_size: NA
v_call: TRBV5-1
j_call: TRBJ1-2
d_call: NA
cdr3_aa: CASSTSGHNYGYTF
cdr3_nt: TGCGCCAGCAGCACCTCGGGACACAACTATGGCTACACCTTC

clone_size: once
v_call: TRBV5-1
j_call: TRBJ2-7
d_call: TRBD2
cdr3_aa: CASSSLHWEGRYEQYF
cdr3_nt: TGCGCCAGCAGCTCTCTCCATTGGGAGGGGAGATACGAGCAGTACTTC

clone_size: NA
v_call: TRBV7-9
j_call: TRBJ2-1
d_call: NA
cdr3_aa: CASSFSRNEQFF
cdr3_nt: TGTGCCAGCAGCTTTTCCCGAAATGAGCAGTTCTTC

clone_size: NA
v_call: TRBV11-2
j_call: TRBJ1-6
d_call: NA
cdr3_aa: CASSLVRDNSPLHF
cdr3_nt: TGTGCCAGCAGCTTAGTCAGGGATAATTCACCCCTCCACTTT

clone_size: NA
v_call: TRBV19
j_call: TRBJ1-1
d_call: TRBD1
cdr3_aa: CASNTGGGRRTEAFF
cdr3_nt: TGTGCCAGTAACACAGGGGGGGGGCGTCGGACTGAAGCTTTCTTT

clone_size: NA
v_call: TRBV5-4
j_call: TRBJ2-3
d_call: TRBD2
cdr3_aa: CATLAGGPLGTDTQYF
cdr3_nt: TGTGCCACCCTAGCGGGGGGGCCTTTAGGCACAGATACGCAGTATTTT

clone_size: NA
v_call: TRBV27
j_call: TRBJ2-1
d_call: TRBD2
cdr3_aa: CASSFWREKSDEQFF
cdr3_nt: TGTGCCAGCAGTTTCTGGCGGGAGAAGTCCGATGAGCAGTTCTTC

clone_size: NA
v_call: TRBV4-1
j_call: TRBJ1-3
d_call: NA
cdr3_aa: CASSPLAGSGNTIYF
cdr3_nt: TGCGCCAGCAGCCCCCTGGCCGGATCTGGAAACACCATATATTTT

clone_size: NA
v_call: TRBV7-2
j_call: TRBJ1-6
d_call: NA
cdr3_aa: CASSLAGGRYNSPLHF
cdr3_nt: TGTGCCAGCAGCTTAGCGGGGGGAAGATATAATTCACCCCTCCACTTT

clone_size: once
v_call: TRBV7-3
j_call: TRBJ2-3
d_call: NA
cdr3_aa: CASSELGLTDTQYF
cdr3_nt: TGTGCCAGCAGCGAATTAGGCCTCACAGATACGCAGTATTTT

clone_size: NA
v_call: TRBV7-2
j_call: TRBJ1-1
d_call: TRBD1
cdr3_aa: CASSYRTGDDSEAFF
cdr3_nt: TGTGCCAGCAGCTACCGGACAGGAGACGATTCTGAAGCTTTCTTT

clone_size: NA
v_call: TRBV4-1
j_call: TRBJ2-2
d_call: NA
cdr3_aa: CASSQGGLQTNTGELFF
cdr3_nt: TGCGCCAGCAGCCAAGGAGGGCTCCAAACGAACACCGGGGAGCTGTTTTTT

clone_size: NA
v_call: TRBV3-1/TRBV3-2
j_call: TRBJ1-1
d_call: TRBD1
cdr3_aa: CASSQESGQGTFNTEAFF
cdr3_nt: TGTGCCAGCAGCCAAGAGTCGGGACAGGGCACCTTCAACACTGAAGCTTTCTTT

clone_size: NA
v_call: TRBV5-1
j_call: TRBJ2-6
d_call: NA
cdr3_aa: CASSPTVSGANVLTF
cdr3_nt: TGCGCCAGCAGCCCTACAGTGTCTGGGGCCAACGTCCTGACTTTC

clone_size: NA
v_call: TRBV5-6
j_call: TRBJ1-5
d_call: TRBD1
cdr3_aa: CASSRGTGLQPQHF
cdr3_nt: TGTGCCAGCAGCCGGGGGACAGGGCTTCAGCCCCAGCATTTT

clone_size: NA
v_call: TRBV5-1
j_call: TRBJ2-7
d_call: NA
cdr3_aa: CASSLVAGSSYEQYF
cdr3_nt: TGCGCCAGCAGCTTGGTTGCAGGGAGCTCCTACGAGCAGTACTTC

clone_size: NA
v_call: TRBV12-3/TRBV12-4
j_call: TRBJ1-4
d_call: NA
cdr3_aa: CASSTRYEKLFF
cdr3_nt: TGTGCCAGCAGTACACGTTATGAAAAACTGTTTTTT

clone_size: NA
v_call: TRBV7-9
j_call: TRBJ1-2
d_call: NA
cdr3_aa: CASSLIQGLYGYTF
cdr3_nt: TGTGCCAGCAGCTTGATCCAGGGGCTCTATGGCTACACCTTC

clone_size: NA
v_call: TRBV5-4
j_call: TRBJ2-7
d_call: TRBD2
cdr3_aa: CASSLGLAATYEQYF
cdr3_nt: TGTGCCAGCAGCTTGGGACTAGCGGCAACATACGAGCAGTACTTC

clone_size: NA
v_call: TRBV30
j_call: TRBJ2-5
d_call: TRBD1
cdr3_aa: CAWRGGQGQETQYF
cdr3_nt: TGTGCCTGGAGAGGGGGACAGGGCCAAGAGACCCAGTACTTC

clone_size: NA
v_call: TRBV18
j_call: TRBJ1-2
d_call: NA
cdr3_aa: CASSSSGPLYGYTF
cdr3_nt: TGTGCCAGCTCGTCTTCCGGGCCGCTATATGGCTACACCTTC

clone_size: NA
v_call: TRBV11-2
j_call: TRBJ2-1
d_call: TRBD2
cdr3_aa: CASSSIAGLAGYNEQFF
cdr3_nt: TGTGCCAGCAGCTCCATCGCGGGACTAGCGGGATACAATGAGCAGTTCTTC

clone_size: NA
v_call: TRBV28
j_call: TRBJ2-7
d_call: TRBD2
cdr3_aa: CASSSPPSGSGEQYF
cdr3_nt: TGTGCCAGCAGCAGCCCCCCTAGCGGGAGTGGCGAGCAGTACTTC

clone_size: NA
v_call: TRBV18
j_call: TRBJ2-3
d_call: TRBD2
cdr3_aa: CASSPGGPTGPGGTQYF
cdr3_nt: TGTGCCAGCTCACCAGGAGGGCCCACTGGACCCGGGGGGACGCAGTATTTT

clone_size: NA
v_call: TRBV19
j_call: TRBJ1-6
d_call: NA
cdr3_aa: CASSIGPTLHF
cdr3_nt: TGTGCCAGTAGTATCGGGCCCACCCTCCACTTT

clone_size: NA
v_call: TRBV24-1
j_call: TRBJ2-1
d_call: TRBD2
cdr3_aa: CATSDSGAGSYNEQFF
cdr3_nt: TGTGCCACCAGTGATAGCGGGGCAGGCTCCTACAATGAGCAGTTCTTC

clone_size: NA
v_call: TRBV12-3/TRBV12-4
j_call: TRBJ1-1
d_call: NA
cdr3_aa: CASSRTANTEAFF
cdr3_nt: TGTGCCAGCAGTCGGACGGCGAACACTGAAGCTTTCTTT

clone_size: NA
v_call: TRBV30
j_call: TRBJ1-2
d_call: NA
cdr3_aa: CAWQPDRRVVNGYTF
cdr3_nt: TGTGCCTGGCAACCCGACCGCCGGGTGGTAAATGGCTACACCTTC

clone_size: NA
v_call: TRBV5-4
j_call: TRBJ2-7
d_call: NA
cdr3_aa: CASSWGPSSYEQYF
cdr3_nt: TGTGCCAGCAGCTGGGGTCCTAGCTCCTACGAGCAGTACTTC

clone_size: NA
v_call: TRBV29-1
j_call: TRBJ1-1
d_call: NA
cdr3_aa: CSVVRGAVAEAFF
cdr3_nt: TGCAGCGTTGTGAGGGGGGCGGTGGCTGAAGCTTTCTTT

clone_size: once
v_call: TRBV30
j_call: TRBJ1-6
d_call: TRBD1
cdr3_aa: CAWRQGGGYNSPLHF
cdr3_nt: TGTGCCTGGAGGCAGGGGGGAGGCTATAATTCACCCCTCCACTTT

clone_size: NA
v_call: TRBV5-6
j_call: TRBJ2-3
d_call: NA
cdr3_aa: CASSLAGGHTDTQYF
cdr3_nt: TGTGCCAGCAGCTTGGCCGGGGGACACACAGATACGCAGTATTTT

clone_size: NA
v_call: TRBV29-1
j_call: TRBJ2-1
d_call: NA
cdr3_aa: CSVQLDSLNEQFF
cdr3_nt: TGCAGCGTCCAACTGGACAGTCTCAATGAGCAGTTCTTC